The entry below describes one T cell receptor beta chain. Its antigen remains undetermined. Base qualities are not provided; no much larger clone lies one nucleotide away. The CDR3 has 17 amino acids, counting the end cysteine and phenylalanine. Of the read, only the CDR3 DNA is kept; its 51 bases are in frame from base 1. Per the germline V gene, WSHSY is the CDR1 and SAAADI is the CDR2. V loses 0 bases, J loses 5 bases, and the germline ends lie 17 bases apart. This entry is derived from a study of T-cell memory formation after mild COVID-19 (dated by TCRdb to the early 2020s). At the level of the whole study: TCR sequence clusters from the two donors were largely donor specific. Two young, previously healthy adult volunteers, one female and one male, were included in the cohort. In a couple of donors, T-cell clones that expanded and contracted after mild COVID-19 were tracked by sequencing TCRalpha and TCRbeta repertoires over time. Points the paper makes about the study in general: SARS-CoV-2 specificity was not confirmed for the second-wave clones peaking on day 37. From day 15 to 85, contracting clones showed balanced CD4/CD8 phenotypes, whereas a second wave of clones that expanded from day 15 to 37 leaned towards CD4+. Contracting CD4+ clones turned up mainly in the CM and EM memory subsets, whereas EMRA was where CD8+ clones were enriched. Some responding clones were detected in pre-infection memory, which suggested that pre-existing cross-reactive memory T cells had joined the SARS-CoV-2 response. The study included only two mild cases, and larger cohorts that include severe cases with pre-infection samples were judged to be necessary.

The instrument given in TCRdb is Illumina NovaSeq 6000. Using 5'RACE with constant-segment primers, TCRalpha and TCRbeta cDNA libraries were constructed, with sample barcodes and unique molecular identifiers added in the process. RNA was extracted from every sample with Trizol reagent. Amplification of the libraries took two PCR steps, and the second step added a second sample barcode plus Illumina TruSeq adapters. Sequencing of the libraries was done on an Illumina NovaSeq, producing 2 x 150 bp paired-end reads. On the authors' methods: Reads were demultiplexed and collapsed into UMI-guided consensus sequences with migec v1.2.7. Using mixcr v2.1.11, UMI consensuses were aligned to TRA and TRB V and J templates and then assembled into clonotypes. Clonotypes were classified as expanded or contracted when called significant by both edgeR and NoisET, with noise models trained on biological replicates. edgeR calls used a false discovery rate-adjusted p below 0.01 and a log2 fold-change threshold of 1. As an exploratory analysis of dynamics, max-normalized trajectories of the 1000 most abundant clonotypes were examined by PCA with hierarchical clustering. Separately sequenced CD4+ and CD8+ repertoires were used to assign a CD4 or CD8 phenotype to each responding clone. In-frame beta chains were kept once TCRdb had trimmed the public reads at Q25 with fastp and called clones with MiXCR. CDR3 protein duplicates are merged, each entry listing the most common genes and DNA. Clone size and V and J calls follow TCRdb, not the original study. In all, the sample holds 450,000 to 650,000 distinct CDR3 sequences, and about 20% of those were seen once. Jointly, the top ten make up roughly 8.3% of the sample.

PBMCs were isolated by Ficoll-Paque density gradient centrifugation. The clonotype comes from an adult woman who had mild COVID-19 (a few samples of this study predate the infection). The sample titles of this study are shuffled in the database, so cell type and time point are left out; the donor was told from shared clones. The chain uses TRBV10-2 and TRBJ2-1; matching of 6 bases hints at TRBD1 as the D gene. The sequencing sample was made of PBMCs or a T cell subset sorted from them (not recorded which). In nucleotides, the sequence is TGCGCCAGCAGTGAGTCGGGGACAAGGTTTATCAACAATGAGCAGTTCTTC. It translates as CASSESGTRFINNEQFF.